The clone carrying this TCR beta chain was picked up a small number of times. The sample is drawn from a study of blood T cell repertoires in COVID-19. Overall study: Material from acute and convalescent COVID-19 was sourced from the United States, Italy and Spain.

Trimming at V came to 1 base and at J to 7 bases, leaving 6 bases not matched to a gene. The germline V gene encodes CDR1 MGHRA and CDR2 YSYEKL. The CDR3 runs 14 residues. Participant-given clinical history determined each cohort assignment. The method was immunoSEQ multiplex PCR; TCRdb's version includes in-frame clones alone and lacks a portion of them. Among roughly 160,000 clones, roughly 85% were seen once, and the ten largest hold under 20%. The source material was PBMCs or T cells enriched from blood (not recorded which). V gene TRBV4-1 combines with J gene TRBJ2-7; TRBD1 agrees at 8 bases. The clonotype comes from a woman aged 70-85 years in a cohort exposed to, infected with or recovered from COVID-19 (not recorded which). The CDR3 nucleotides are TGCGCCAGCAGCCAAGCCCAGGGGGCAGGAGAGCAGTACTTC. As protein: CASSQAQGAGEQYF.